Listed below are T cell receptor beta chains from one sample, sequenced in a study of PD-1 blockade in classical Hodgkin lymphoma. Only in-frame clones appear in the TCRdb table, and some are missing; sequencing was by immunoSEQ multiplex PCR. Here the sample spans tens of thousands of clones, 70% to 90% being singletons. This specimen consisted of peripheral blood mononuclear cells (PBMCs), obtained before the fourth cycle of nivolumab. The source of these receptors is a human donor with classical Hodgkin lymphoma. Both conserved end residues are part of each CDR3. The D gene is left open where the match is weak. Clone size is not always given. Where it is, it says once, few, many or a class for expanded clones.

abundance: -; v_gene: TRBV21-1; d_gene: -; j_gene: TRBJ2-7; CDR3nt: TGTGCCAGCAGCTCACTCCGGGACAGGGGTGCCGAGCAGTACTTC; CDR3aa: CASSSLRDRGAEQYF
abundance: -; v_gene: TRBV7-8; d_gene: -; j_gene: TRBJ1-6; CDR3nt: TGTGCCAGCAGCTTGATGGGGGAGACCCTCCACTTT; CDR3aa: CASSLMGETLHF
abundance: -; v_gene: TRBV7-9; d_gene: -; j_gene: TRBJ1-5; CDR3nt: TGTGCCAGCAGCTTAGGGGGGCTCAATCAGCCCCAGCATTTT; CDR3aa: CASSLGGLNQPQHF
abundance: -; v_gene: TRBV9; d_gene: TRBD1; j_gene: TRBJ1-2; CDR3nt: TGTGCCAGCAGCGTAGCAGGGACAGGGTACTATGGCTACACCTTC; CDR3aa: CASSVAGTGYYGYTF
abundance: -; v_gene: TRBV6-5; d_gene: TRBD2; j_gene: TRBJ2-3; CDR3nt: TGTGCCAGCACCGACCTACTAGCGGGGAGGGGTACGCAGTATTTT; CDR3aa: CASTDLLAGRGTQYF
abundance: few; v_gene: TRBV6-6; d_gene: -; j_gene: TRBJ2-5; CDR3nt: TGTGCCAGCAGTCAAGTGGGTCAAGAGACCCAGTACTTC; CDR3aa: CASSQVGQETQYF
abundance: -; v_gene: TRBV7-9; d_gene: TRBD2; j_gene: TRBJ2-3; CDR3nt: TGTGCCAGCAGCTTAGCGCCATCTAGCGGGGGCACAGATACGCAGTATTTT; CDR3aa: CASSLAPSSGGTDTQYF
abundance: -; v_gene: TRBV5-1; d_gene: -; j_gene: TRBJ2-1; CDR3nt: TGCGCCAGCAGCTTGTTGGGGGTCTTTGAGCAGTTCTTC; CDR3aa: CASSLLGVFEQFF
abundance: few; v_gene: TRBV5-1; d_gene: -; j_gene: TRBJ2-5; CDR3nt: TGCGCCAGCAGCTTGGTAAGGGGCGGGGAGACCCAGTACTTC; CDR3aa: CASSLVRGGETQYF
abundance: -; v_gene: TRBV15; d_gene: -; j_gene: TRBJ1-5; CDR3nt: TGTGCCACCAGCAGAGGAGGGGGCAATCAGCCCCAGCATTTT; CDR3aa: CATSRGGGNQPQHF
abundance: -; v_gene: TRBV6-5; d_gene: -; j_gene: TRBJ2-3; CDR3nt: TGTGCCAGCAGTACCGGGACTTTCACAGATACGCAGTATTTT; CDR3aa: CASSTGTFTDTQYF
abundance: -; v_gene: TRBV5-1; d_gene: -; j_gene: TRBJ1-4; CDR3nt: TGCGCCAGCAGCTTGCCAGATGGGTTCAATGAAAAACTGTTTTTT; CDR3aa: CASSLPDGFNEKLFF
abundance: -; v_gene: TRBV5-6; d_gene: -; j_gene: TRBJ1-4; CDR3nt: TGTGCCAGCAGCTTGAAGGACAGTCCAAGTAGTGGCTATGAAAAACTGTTTTTT; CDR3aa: CASSLKDSPSSGYEKLFF
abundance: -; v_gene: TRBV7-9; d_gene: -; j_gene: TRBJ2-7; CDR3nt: TGTGCCAGCAGCCCGCAGTCAGGCCCCTACGAGCAGTACTTC; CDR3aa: CASSPQSGPYEQYF
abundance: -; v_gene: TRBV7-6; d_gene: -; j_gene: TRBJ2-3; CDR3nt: TGTGCCAGCAGTTCAATAGGTCGGGCGCAGTATTTT; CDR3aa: CASSSIGRAQYF
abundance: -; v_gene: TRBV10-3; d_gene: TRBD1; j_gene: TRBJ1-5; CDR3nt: TGTGCCATCAGTGAGTCAAGGACAGGGAGGCAGCCCCAGCATTTT; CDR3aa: CAISESRTGRQPQHF
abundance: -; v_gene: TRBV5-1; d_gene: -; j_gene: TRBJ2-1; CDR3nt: TGCGCCAGCACTCCGGGGCCAAAAGGGGGCAATGAGCAGTTCTTC; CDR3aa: CASTPGPKGGNEQFF
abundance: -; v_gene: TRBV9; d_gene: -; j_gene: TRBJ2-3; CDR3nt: TGTGCCAGCAGCGTAGTGGCTAGCGTAGATACGCAGTATTTT; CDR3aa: CASSVVASVDTQYF
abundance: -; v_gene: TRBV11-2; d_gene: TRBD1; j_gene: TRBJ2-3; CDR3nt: TGTGCCAGCAGCTCACCCCGGGACAGGGCTTTTTCAGATACGCAGTATTTT; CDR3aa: CASSSPRDRAFSDTQYF
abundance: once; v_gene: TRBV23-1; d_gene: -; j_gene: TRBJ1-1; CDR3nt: TGCGCCAGCAGCCCCTGGAAGGGACTAGTGAACACTGAAGCTTTCTTT; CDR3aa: CASSPWKGLVNTEAFF
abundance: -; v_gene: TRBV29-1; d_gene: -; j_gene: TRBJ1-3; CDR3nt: TGCAGCGTCTACACCTTGGTTGGAGGAAACACCATATATTTT; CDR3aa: CSVYTLVGGNTIYF
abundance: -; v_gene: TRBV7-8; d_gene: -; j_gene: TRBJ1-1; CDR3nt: TGTGCCAGCAGCTTAGCGTCAGCCTTGAACACTGAAGCTTTCTTT; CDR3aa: CASSLASALNTEAFF
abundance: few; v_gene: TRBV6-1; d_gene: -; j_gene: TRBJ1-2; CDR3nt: TGTGCCAGCAGTTTCCGGGGGCGGGCCTATGGCTACACCTTC; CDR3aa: CASSFRGRAYGYTF
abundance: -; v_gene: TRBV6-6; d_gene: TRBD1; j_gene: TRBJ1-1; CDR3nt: TGTGCCAGCAGTCCAGGACAGGGGGCGCGCACTGAAGCTTTCTTT; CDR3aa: CASSPGQGARTEAFF
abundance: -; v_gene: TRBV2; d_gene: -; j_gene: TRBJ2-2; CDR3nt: TGTGCCAGCAGGAGGGATGGGCGGTACACCGGGGAGCTGTTTTTT; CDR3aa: CASRRDGRYTGELFF
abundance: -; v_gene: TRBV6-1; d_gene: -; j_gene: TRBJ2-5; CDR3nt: TGTGCCAGCGAGGGAGGGGGGGTCCAAGAGACCCAGTACTTC; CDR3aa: CASEGGGVQETQYF
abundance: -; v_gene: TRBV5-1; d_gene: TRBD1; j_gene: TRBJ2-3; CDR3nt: TGCGCCAGCAGACAGACCGGGACAGGGAGCACAGATACGCAGTATTTT; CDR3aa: CASRQTGTGSTDTQYF
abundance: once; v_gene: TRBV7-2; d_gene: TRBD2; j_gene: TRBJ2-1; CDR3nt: TGTGCCAGCAGCGGGGGGGGACCCTACAATGAGCAGTTCTTC; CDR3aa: CASSGGGPYNEQFF
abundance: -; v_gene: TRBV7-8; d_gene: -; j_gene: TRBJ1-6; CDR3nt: TGTGCCAGCAGCTTAGTGCCGGATTCACCCCTCCACTTT; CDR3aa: CASSLVPDSPLHF
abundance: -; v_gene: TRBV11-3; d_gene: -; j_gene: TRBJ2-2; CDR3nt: TGTGCCAGCAGCCGCGAAAGGACCGGGGAGCTGTTTTTT; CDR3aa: CASSRERTGELFF
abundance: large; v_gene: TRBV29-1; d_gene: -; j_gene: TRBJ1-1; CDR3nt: TGCAGCGTTGAACAGGAGAACACTGAAGCTTTCTTT; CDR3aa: CSVEQENTEAFF
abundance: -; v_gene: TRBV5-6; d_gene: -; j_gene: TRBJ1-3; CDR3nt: TGTGCCAGCAGCTTATCAGGGTCCGGAAACACCATATATTTT; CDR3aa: CASSLSGSGNTIYF
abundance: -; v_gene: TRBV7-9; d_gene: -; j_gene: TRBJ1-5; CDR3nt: TGTGCCAGCAGCTTATTACATAGCAATCAGCCCCAGCATTTT; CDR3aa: CASSLLHSNQPQHF
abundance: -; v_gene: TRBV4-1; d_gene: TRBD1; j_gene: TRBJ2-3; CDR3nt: TGCGCCAGCAGCCCAGGTCAGGGGGATACAGATACGCAGTATTTT; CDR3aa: CASSPGQGDTDTQYF
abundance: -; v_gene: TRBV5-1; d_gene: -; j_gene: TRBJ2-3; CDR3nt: TGCGCCAGCAGCTTGGAGGGGTCTAGCACAGATACGCAGTATTTT; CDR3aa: CASSLEGSSTDTQYF
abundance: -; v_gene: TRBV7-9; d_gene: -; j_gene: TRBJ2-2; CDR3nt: TGTGCCAGCAGCGCTCAGGGGGCGGGGGCCATCAACACCGGGGAGCTGTTTTTT; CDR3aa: CASSAQGAGAINTGELFF
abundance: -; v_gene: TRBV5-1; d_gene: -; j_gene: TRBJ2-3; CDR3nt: TGCGCCAGCAGCTTGACGGGGTTATCAGATACGCAGTATTTT; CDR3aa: CASSLTGLSDTQYF
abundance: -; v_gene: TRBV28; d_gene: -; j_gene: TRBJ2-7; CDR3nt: TGTGCCAGCAGTTTCCCAGGCCGCGCACGAAAAACCTACGAGCAGTACTTC; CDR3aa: CASSFPGRARKTYEQYF
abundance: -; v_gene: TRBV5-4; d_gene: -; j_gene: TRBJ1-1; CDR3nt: TGTGCCAGCAGCCCCCATCTGGGGGATATGAACACTGAAGCTTTCTTT; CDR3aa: CASSPHLGDMNTEAFF
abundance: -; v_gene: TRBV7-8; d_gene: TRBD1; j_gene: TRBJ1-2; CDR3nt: TGTGCCAGCAGCCTAACGGACAGGGGAAGTGGCTACACCTTC; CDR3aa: CASSLTDRGSGYTF
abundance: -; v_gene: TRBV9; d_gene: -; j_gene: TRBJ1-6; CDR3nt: TGTGCCAGCAGCGTAGACAGAAATTCACCCCTCCACTTT; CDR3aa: CASSVDRNSPLHF
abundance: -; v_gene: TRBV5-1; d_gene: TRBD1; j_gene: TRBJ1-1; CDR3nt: TGCGCCAGCAGCAGTACAGGGGCGCAGGGGGACACTGAAGCTTTCTTT; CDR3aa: CASSSTGAQGDTEAFF
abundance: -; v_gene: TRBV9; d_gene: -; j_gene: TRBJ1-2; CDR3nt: TGTGCCAGCACCCCTATCGTCGGAAGGGGAGTCTATGGCTACACCTTC; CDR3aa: CASTPIVGRGVYGYTF
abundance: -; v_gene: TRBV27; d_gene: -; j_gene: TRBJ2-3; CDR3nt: TGTGCCAGCAGTTTTAGAGGGGAGGATACGCAGTATTTT; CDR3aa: CASSFRGEDTQYF
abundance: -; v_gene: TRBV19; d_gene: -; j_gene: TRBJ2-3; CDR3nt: TGTGCCAGTAGTATTGGCGCGGGTCTATTGGGCACAGATACGCAGTATTTT; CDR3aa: CASSIGAGLLGTDTQYF
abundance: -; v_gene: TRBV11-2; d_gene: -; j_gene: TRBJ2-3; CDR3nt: TGTGCCAGCAGCTTAACACAAAGCACAGATACGCAGTATTTT; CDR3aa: CASSLTQSTDTQYF
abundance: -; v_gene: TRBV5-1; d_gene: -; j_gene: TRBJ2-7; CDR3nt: TGCGCCAGCAGTACTGGGGGGTCCTACGAGCAGTACTTC; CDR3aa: CASSTGGSYEQYF
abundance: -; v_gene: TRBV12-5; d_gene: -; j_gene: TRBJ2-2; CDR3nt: TGTGCTAGTGGTTTGGGGCTCGGGGAGCTGTTTTTT; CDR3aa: CASGLGLGELFF
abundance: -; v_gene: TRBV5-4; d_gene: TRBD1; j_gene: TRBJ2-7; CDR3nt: TGTGCCAGCAGCTCACCGGGACAGGGACCCTACGAGCAGTACTTC; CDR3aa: CASSSPGQGPYEQYF
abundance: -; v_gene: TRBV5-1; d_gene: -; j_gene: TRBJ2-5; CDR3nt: TGCGCCAGCAGCTACATGGAGACCCAGTACTTC; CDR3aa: CASSYMETQYF